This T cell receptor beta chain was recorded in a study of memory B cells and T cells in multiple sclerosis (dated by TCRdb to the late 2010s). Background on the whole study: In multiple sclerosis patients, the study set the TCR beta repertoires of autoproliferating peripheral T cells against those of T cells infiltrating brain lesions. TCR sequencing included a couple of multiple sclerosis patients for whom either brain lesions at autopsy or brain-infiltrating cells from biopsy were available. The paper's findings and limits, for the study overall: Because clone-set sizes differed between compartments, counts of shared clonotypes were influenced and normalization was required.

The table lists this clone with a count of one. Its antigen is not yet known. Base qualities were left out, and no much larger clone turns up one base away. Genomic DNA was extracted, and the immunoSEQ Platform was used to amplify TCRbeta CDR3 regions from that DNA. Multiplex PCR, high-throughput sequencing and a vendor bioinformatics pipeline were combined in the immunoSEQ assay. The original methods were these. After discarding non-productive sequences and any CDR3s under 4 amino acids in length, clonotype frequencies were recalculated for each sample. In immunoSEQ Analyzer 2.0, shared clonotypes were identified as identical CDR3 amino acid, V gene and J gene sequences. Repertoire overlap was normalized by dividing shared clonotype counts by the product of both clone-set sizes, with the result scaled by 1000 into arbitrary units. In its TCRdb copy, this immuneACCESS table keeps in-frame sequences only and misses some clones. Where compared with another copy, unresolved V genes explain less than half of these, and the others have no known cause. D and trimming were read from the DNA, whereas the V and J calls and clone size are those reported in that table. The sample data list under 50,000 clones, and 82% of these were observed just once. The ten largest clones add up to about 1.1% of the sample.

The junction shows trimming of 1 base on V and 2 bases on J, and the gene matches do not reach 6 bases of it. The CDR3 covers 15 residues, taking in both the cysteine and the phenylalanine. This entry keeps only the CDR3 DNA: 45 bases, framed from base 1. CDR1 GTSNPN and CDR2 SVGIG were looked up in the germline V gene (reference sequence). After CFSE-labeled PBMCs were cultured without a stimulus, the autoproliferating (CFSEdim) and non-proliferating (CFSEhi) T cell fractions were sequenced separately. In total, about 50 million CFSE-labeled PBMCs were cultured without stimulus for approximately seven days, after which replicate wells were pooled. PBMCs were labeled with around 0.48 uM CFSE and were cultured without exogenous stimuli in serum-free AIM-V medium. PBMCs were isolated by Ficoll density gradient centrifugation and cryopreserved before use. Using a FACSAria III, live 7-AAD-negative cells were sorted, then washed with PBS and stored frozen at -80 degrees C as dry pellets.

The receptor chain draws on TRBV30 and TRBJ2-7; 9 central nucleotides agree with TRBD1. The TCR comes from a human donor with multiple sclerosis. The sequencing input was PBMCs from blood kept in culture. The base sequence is TGTGCCTGGAGTGGGGACAGGGTGGCCCCCTACGAGCAGTACTTC. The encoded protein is CAWSGDRVAPYEQYF.